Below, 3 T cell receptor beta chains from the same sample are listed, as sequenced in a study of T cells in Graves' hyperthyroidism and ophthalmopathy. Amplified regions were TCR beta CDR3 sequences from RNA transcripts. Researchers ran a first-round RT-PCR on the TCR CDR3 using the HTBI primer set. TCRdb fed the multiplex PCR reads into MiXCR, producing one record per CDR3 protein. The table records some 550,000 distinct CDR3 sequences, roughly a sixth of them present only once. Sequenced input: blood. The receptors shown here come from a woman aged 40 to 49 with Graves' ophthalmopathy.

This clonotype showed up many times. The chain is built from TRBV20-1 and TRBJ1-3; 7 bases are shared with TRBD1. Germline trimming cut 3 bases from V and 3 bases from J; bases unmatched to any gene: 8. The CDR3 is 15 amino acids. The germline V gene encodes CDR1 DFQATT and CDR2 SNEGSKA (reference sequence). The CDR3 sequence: CSASYPDRVGNTIYF. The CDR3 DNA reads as TGCAGTGCTAGCTACCCCGACAGGGTTGGAAACACCATATATTTT.

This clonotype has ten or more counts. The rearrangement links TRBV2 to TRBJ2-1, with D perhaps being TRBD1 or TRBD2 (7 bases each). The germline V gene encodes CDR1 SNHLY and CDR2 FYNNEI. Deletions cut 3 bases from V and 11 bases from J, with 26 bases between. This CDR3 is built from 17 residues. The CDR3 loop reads CASSERGGNRGKGKQFF. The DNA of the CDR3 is TGTGCCAGCAGTGAGAGGGGGGGGAACAGGGGTAAGGGGAAGCAGTTCTTC.

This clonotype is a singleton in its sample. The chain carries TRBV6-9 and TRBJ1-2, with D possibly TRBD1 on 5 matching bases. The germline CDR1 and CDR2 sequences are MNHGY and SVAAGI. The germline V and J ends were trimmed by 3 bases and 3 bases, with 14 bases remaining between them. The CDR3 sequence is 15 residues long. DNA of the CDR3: TGTGCCAGCAGTTACTTGGGACCGTCGGACTATGGCTACACCTTC. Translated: CASSYLGPSDYGYTF.